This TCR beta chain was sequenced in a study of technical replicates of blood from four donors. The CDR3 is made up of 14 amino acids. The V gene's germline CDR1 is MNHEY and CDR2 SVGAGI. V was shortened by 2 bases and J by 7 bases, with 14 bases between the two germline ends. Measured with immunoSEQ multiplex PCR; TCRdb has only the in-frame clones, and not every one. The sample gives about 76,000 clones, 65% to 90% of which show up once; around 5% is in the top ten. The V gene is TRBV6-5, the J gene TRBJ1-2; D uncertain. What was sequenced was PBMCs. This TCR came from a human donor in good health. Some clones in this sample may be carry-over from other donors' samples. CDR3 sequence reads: CASSYRERGFGYTF. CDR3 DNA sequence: TGTGCCAGCAGTTACAGGGAGCGAGGTTTTGGCTACACCTTC.